The 6 T cell receptor beta chains reported below all come from one sample, sequenced in a study of vaccination effects on CD4 cells after COVID-19. Assay: immunoSEQ multiplex PCR; the TCRdb copy retains only in-frame clones and omits some. The data hold under 65,000 clones, with 76% observed a single time. Pools of viral peptides were used by the ViraFEST assay to expand antigen-specific CD4+ T cells ahead of sequencing. At the end of about 10 days of culture, CD4+ T cells were isolated. This person's SARS-CoV-2 infection, confirmed by PCR, occurred between March and December 2020. Antigen specificity for these receptors is unknown. The specimen was CD4+ T cells from PBMCs cultured with HIV peptides, collected before COVID-19 vaccination. Subset denoted: HIV-1 Nef peptide pool negative control/reference culture. All receptors derive from a human donor who had a prior SARS-CoV-2 infection.

This clone appeared a few times. The J gene is TRBJ2-5, the V gene TRBV18; D possibly corresponds to TRBD2 (6 bases). CDR1 and CDR2 (germline): KGHSH, LQKENI. The CDR3 is made up of 15 amino acids. V shed 2 bases and J shed 1 base, with 11 bases lying between them. CDR3 nucleotide sequence: TGTGCCAGCTCACCAGGGGCGGGGACCCAAGAGACCCAGTACTTC. As protein: CASSPGAGTQETQYF.

The rearrangement links TRBV24-1 to TRBJ2-5; TRBD1 agrees at 8 bases. With 3 bases clipped from V and 5 bases from J, the junction kept 7 bases outside the gene matches. Germline V CDR1 and CDR2: KGHDR, SFDVKD. This CDR3 has 15 residues. The CDR3 here is CATSDITGGWETQYF. In DNA form, the CDR3 reads TGTGCCACCAGTGATATTACAGGGGGTTGGGAGACCCAGTACTTC.

The chain is built from TRBV5-1 and TRBJ2-1; 8 bases are a match to TRBD1. Trimming took 1 base from V and 3 from J; bases not matched to a gene: 6. CDR3 length: 16 amino acids. The germline gives CDR1 SGHRS, CDR2 YFSETQ. CDR3 nucleotides: TGCGCCAGCAGCTTGTTCGGGACAGGCCTCTACAATGAGCAGTTCTTC. It yields the protein CASSLFGTGLYNEQFF.

The CDR3 sequence: CASSPYRQPQHF. CDR3 in DNA: TGTGCCAGCAGCCCCTATCGTCAGCCCCAGCATTTT. J is TRBJ1-5 and V is TRBV28; D remains unclear. Germline V gene sequence: CDR1 MDHEN, CDR2 SYDVKM. V gave up 6 bases and J gave up 6 bases, with 9 bases separating them. The CDR3 is made up of 12 amino acids.

This rearrangement joins TRBV23-1 to TRBJ1-5; D is perhaps TRBD1 (6 bases). TRBV23-1 carries the ORF label, with uncertain function. The CDR3 runs to 15 residues. V lost 1 base to trimming and J lost 4 bases, with 11 bases between them. The CDR3 reads CASSQLRGSNQPQHF. CDR3 sequence (DNA): TGCGCCAGCAGTCAATTGAGGGGGTCTAATCAGCCCCAGCATTTT.

The chain has TRBV10-3 and TRBJ2-2; no definite D call. CDR1 ENHRY and CDR2 SYGVKD come from the germline V gene. V lost 6 bases and J 5 bases, leaving 10 bases between the germline ends. This CDR3 has 13 residues. The CDR3 region is CAISQETTGELFF. In nucleotides, the CDR3 is TGTGCCATCAGCCAGGAGACAACCGGGGAGCTGTTTTTT.